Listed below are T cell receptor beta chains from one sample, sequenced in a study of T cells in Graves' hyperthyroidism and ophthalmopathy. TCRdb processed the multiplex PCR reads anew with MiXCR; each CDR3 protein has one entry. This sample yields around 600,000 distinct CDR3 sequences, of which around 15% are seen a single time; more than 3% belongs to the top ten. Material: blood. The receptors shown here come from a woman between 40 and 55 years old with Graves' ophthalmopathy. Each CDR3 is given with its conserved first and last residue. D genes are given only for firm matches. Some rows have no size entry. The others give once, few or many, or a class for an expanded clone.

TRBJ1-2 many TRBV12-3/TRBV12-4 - TGTGCCAGCAGTTGGGGGTCGAACTATGGCTACACCTTC CASSWGSNYGYTF
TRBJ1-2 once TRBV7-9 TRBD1 TGTGCCAGCAGCGCAAGACAGGGGAGGCTTTGGGGCTACACCTTC CASSARQGRLWGYTF
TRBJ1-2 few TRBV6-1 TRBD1 TGTGCCAGCAGCTGGGACAGGAATGGCTACACCTTC CASSWDRNGYTF
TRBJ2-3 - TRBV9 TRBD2 TGTGCCAGCAGCGTAGCTACGTCTAGCGGAGTGGTCACAGATACGCAGTATTTT CASSVATSSGVVTDTQYF
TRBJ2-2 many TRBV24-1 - TGTGCCACAGGGGACGCGAACACCGGGGAGCTGTTTTTT CATGDANTGELFF
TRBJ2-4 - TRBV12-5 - TGTGCTATTTCTCGGGGCAAAACCAAAAACATTCAGTACTTC CAISRGKTKNIQYF
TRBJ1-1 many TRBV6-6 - TGTGCCAGCAGTTACTCGAGGGTAAACACTGAAGCTTTCTTT CASSYSRVNTEAFF
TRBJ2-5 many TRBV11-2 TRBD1 TGTGCCAGCAGCCCCATAGTCCCGGGACAGGGTTGGCAAGAGACCCAGTACTTC CASSPIVPGQGWQETQYF
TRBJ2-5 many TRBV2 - TGTGCCAGCAGGGACAATGGAGAGACCCAGTACTTC CASRDNGETQYF
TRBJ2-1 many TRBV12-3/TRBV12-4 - TGTGCCAGCAGTTGGGATTACTCCTACAATGAGCAGTTCTTC CASSWDYSYNEQFF
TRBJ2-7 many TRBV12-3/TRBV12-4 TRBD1 TGTGCCAGCAGTCCCGGGACAGGGGTGGGGTACGAGCAGTACTTC CASSPGTGVGYEQYF
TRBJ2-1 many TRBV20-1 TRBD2 TGCAGTGGCGGGGGGAGCTACAATGAGCAGTTCTTC CSGGGSYNEQFF
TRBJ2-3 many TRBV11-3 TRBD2 TGTGCCAGCAGCTTTTACCTCAGCGGGAGGTACCTCACAGATACGCAGTATTTT CASSFYLSGRYLTDTQYF
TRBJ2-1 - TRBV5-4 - TGTGCCAGCCGGAAACGGGCGGACCTCTCCTACAATGAGCAGTTCTTC CASRKRADLSYNEQFF
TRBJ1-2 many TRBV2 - TGTGCCAGCAGTGAGGGCAGGGATTATGGCTACACCTTC CASSEGRDYGYTF
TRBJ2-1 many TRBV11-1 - TGTGCCAGCAGCCGCTCCGGGCCAAAGAACAATGAGCAGTTCTTC CASSRSGPKNNEQFF
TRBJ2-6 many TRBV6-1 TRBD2 TGTGCCAGCAGTGGTAGCGGGAGTGGGGCCAACGTCCTGACTTTC CASSGSGSGANVLTF
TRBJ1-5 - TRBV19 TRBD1 TGTGCCAGTAGTATCGACAGGGAAGATCAGCCCCAGCATTTT CASSIDREDQPQHF
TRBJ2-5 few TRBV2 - TGTGCCAGCGGTGCGGATATGGAGACCCAGTACTTC CASGADMETQYF
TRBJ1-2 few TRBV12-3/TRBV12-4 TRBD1 TGTGCCAGCACAATGGGACAGTTTAACTATGGCTACACCTTC CASTMGQFNYGYTF
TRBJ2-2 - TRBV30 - TGTGCCTGGACCGGGGTGGGAACCGGGGAGCTGTTTTTT CAWTGVGTGELFF
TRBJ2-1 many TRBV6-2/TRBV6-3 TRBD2 TGTGCCAGCCACCCCTCTAGCGGGGGATTCAATGAGCAGTTCTTC CASHPSSGGFNEQFF
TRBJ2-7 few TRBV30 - TGTGCCTTGACAGCGGAAACCTACGAGCAGTACTTC CALTAETYEQYF
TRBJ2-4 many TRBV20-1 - TGCAGTGCTAGGGACGGGGTGGGAAACATTCAGTACTTC CSARDGVGNIQYF
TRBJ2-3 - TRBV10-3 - TGTGCCATCATGATAGAAGGCACAGATACGCAGTATTTT CAIMIEGTDTQYF
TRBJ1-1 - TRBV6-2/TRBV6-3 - TGTGCCAGCATCACCGACGAATTGAACACTGAAGCTTTCTTT CASITDELNTEAFF
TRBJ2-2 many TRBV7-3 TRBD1 TGTGCCAGCAGTTCCGGGACAGGGAACACCGGGGAGCTGTTTTTT CASSSGTGNTGELFF
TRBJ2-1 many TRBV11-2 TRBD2 TGTGCCAGCAGCCTAGGCTCCGGGACTAGTGAACATGAGCAGTTCTTC CASSLGSGTSEHEQFF
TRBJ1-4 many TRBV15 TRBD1 TGTGCCACCAGCAGGCCTAGACAGGGGGCCTCTGAAAAACTGTTTTTT CATSRPRQGASEKLFF
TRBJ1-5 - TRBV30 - TGTGCCTGGAGTGTAGGGCAGGGAGATCAGCCCCAGCATTTT CAWSVGQGDQPQHF
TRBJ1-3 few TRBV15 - TGTGCCACCAGCCCCCGGATCGAAATCTCTGGAAACACCATATATTTT CATSPRIEISGNTIYF
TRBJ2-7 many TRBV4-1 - TGCGCCAGCAGCCAAGCCAGCGGCCAAACCTACGAGCAGTACTTC CASSQASGQTYEQYF
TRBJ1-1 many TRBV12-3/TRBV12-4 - TGTGCCAGCAGTGTCACGGGCGGGAACACTGAAGCTTTCTTT CASSVTGGNTEAFF
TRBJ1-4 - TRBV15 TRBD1 TGTGCCACCAGCCCCGGGACAGAAGAAAAACTGTTTTTT CATSPGTEEKLFF
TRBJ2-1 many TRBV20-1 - TGCAGTGCCCCTCGGAGTCTTAGCTCCTACAATGAGCAGTTCTTC CSAPRSLSSYNEQFF
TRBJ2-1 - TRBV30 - TGTGCCTGGATAGGGGCACATTACAATGAGCAGTTCTTC CAWIGAHYNEQFF
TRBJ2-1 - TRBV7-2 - TGTGCCAGCAGCCATCGGACCCGGGAAAAGTTCTTC CASSHRTREKFF
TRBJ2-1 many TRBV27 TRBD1 TGTGCCAGCAGTTTGGGGCCGGGACAGCGAATAAATGAGCAGTTCTTC CASSLGPGQRINEQFF